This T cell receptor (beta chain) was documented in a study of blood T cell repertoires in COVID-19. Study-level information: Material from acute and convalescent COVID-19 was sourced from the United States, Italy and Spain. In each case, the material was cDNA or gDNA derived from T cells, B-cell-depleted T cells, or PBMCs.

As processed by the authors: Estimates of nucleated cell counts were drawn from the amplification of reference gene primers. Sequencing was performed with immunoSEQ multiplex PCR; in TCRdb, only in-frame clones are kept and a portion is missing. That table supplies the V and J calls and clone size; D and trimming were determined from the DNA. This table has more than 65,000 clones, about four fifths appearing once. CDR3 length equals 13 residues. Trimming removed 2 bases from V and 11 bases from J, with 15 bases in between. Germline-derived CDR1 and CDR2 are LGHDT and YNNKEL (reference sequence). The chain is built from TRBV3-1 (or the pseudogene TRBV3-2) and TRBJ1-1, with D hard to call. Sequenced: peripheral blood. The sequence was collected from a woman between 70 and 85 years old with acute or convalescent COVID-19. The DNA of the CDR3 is TGTGCCAGCAGCCAAACGGTTATGGGCTGGGCTTTCTTT. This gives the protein CASSQTVMGWAFF.